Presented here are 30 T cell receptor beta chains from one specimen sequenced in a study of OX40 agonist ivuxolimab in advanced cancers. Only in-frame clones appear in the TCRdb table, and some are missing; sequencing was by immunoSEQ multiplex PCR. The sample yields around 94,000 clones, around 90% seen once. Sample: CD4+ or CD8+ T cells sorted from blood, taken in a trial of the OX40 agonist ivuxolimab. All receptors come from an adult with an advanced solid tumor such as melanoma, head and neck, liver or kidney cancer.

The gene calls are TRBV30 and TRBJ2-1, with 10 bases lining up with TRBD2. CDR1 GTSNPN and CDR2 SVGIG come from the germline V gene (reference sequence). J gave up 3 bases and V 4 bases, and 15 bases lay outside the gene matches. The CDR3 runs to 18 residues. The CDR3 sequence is CAWIRPHSGRAGYNEQFF. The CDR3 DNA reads TGTGCCTGGATCCGGCCGCACAGCGGGAGGGCCGGCTACAATGAGCAGTTCTTC.

The CDR3 sequence is CASSLDPGMEETQYF. The CDR3 coding sequence is TGTGCCAGCAGCCTCGACCCGGGAATGGAAGAGACCCAGTACTTC. This chain joins TRBV4-2 and TRBJ2-5, with D possibly being TRBD2 (5 bases). V was shortened by 4 bases and J by 3 bases, with 15 bases between the two germline ends. The germline V gene encodes CDR1 LGHNA and CDR2 YNFKEQ. The CDR3 is 15 amino acids.

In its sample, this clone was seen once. CDR3 DNA: TGTGCCAGCAGTGAATCCGGGGAGCTGTTTTTT. The encoded protein is CASSESGELFF. V gene TRBV2 combines with J gene TRBJ2-2, with D unclear. Trimming left V 2 bases short and J 6 bases short, with 1 base between. Germline V gives CDR1 SNHLY, CDR2 FYNNEI. The CDR3 runs to 11 residues.

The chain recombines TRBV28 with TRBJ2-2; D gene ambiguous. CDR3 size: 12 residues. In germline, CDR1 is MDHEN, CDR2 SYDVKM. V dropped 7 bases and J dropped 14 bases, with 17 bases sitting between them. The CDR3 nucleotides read TGTGCCAGCACCCCTAATTCGCAAACCCTGTTTTTT. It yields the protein CASTPNSQTLFF.

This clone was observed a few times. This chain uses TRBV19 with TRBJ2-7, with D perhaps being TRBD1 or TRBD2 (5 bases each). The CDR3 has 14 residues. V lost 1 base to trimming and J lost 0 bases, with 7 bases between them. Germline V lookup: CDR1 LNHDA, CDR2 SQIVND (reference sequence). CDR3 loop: CASSIGGSSYEQYF. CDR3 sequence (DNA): TGTGCCAGTAGTATAGGGGGGAGCTCCTACGAGCAGTACTTC. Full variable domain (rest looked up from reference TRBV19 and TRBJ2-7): DGGITQSPKYLFRKEGQNVTLSCEQNLNHDAMYWYRQDPGQGLRLIYYSQIVNDFQKGDIAEGYSVSREKKESFPLTVTSAQKNPTAFYLCASSIGGSSYEQYFGPGTRLTVT.

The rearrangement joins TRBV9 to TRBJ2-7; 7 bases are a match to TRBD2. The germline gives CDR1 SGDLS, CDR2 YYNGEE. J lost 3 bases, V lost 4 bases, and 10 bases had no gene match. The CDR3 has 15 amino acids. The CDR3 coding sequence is TGTGCCAGCAGCCCCACCGGGGGGTTAAGCTACGAGCAGTACTTC. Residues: CASSPTGGLSYEQYF.

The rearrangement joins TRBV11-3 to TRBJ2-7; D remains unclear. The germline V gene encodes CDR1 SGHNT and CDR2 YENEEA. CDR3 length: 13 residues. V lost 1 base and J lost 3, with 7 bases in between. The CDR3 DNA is TGTGCCAGCAGCTTAGGGTCAAGCTACGAGCAGTACTTC. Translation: CASSLGSSYEQYF.

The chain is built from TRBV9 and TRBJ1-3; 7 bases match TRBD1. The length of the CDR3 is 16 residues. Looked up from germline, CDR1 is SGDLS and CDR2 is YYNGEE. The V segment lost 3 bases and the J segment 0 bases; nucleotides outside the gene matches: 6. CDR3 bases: TGTGCCAGCAGCGCGGGACAGATCCACTCTGGAAACACCATATATTTT. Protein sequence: CASSAGQIHSGNTIYF.

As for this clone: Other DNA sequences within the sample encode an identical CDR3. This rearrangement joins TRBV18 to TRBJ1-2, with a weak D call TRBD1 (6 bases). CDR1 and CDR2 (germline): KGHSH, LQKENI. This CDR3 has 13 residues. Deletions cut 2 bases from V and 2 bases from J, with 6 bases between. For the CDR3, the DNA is TGTGCCAGCTCACCAGACAGGAACTATGGCTACACCTTC. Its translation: CASSPDRNYGYTF.

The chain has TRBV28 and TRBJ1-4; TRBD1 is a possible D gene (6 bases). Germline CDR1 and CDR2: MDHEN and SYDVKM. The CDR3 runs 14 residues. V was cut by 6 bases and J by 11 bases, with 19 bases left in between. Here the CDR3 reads CASSPRRGRRKLFF. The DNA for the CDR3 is TGTGCCAGCAGCCCCCGCAGGGGCCGAAGGAAACTGTTTTTT. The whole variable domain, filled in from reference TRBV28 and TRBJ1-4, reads DVKVTQSSRYLVKRTGEKVFLECVQDMDHENMFWYRQDPGLGLRLIYFSYDVKMKEKGDIPEGYSVSREKKERFSLILESASTNQTSMYLCASSPRRGRRKLFFGSGTQLSVL.

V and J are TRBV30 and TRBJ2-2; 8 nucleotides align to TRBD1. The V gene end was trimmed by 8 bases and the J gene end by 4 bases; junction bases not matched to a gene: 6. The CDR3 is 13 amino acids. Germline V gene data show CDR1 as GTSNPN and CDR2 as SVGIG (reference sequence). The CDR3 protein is CARRGPGTGELFF. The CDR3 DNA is TGTGCCCGCAGGGGGCCTGGCACCGGGGAGCTGTTTTTT.

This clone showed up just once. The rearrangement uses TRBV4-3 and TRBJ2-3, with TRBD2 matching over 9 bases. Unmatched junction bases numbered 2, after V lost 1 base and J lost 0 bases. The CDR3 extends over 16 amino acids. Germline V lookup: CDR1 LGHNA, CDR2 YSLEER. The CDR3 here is CASSQGLAASTDTQYF. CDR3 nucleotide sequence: TGCGCCAGCAGCCAAGGACTAGCGGCTAGCACAGATACGCAGTATTTT.

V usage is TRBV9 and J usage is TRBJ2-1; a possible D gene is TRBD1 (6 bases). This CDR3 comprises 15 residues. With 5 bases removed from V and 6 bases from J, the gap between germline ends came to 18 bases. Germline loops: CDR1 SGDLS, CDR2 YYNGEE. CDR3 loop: CASRSAGVQVNEQFF. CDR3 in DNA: TGTGCCAGCAGGAGTGCAGGGGTGCAGGTCAATGAGCAGTTCTTC.

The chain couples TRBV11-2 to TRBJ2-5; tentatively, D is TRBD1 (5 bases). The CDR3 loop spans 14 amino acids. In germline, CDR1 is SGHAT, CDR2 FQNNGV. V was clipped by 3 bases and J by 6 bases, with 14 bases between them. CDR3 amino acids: CASSFLGHPKTQYF. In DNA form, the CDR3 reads TGTGCCAGCAGCTTTTTAGGACACCCAAAGACCCAGTACTTC.

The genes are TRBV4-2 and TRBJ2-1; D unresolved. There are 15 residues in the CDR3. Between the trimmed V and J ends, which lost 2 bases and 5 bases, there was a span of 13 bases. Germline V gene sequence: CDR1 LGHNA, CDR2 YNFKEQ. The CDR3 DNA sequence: TGTGCCAGCAGCCAACCGGGTCCGAGAGACAATGAGCAGTTCTTC. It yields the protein CASSQPGPRDNEQFF.

The CDR3 bases are TGTGCCAGCAGCCCCGCCGAGGCCGGGGAGCTGTTTTTT. This codes for CASSPAEAGELFF. The chain combines TRBV7-9 with TRBJ2-2; D ambiguous. Germline V gene sequence: CDR1 SEHNR, CDR2 FQNEAQ (reference sequence). The CDR3 totals 13 residues. V was pared by 5 bases and J by 6 bases, with 10 bases between.

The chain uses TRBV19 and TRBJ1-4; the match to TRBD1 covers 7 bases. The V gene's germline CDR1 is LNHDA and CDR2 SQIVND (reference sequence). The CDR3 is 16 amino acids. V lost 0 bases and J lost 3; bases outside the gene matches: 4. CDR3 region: CASSIDWGQSNEKLFF. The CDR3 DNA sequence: TGTGCCAGTAGTATAGATTGGGGACAGTCTAATGAAAAACTGTTTTTT.

In nucleotides, the CDR3 is TGTGCCAGCAGCTTGGCCGTGTACGAGCAGTACTTC. It yields the protein CASSLAVYEQYF. The V gene is TRBV5-8, the J gene TRBJ2-7, with D hard to call. Germline lookup yields CDR1 SGHTS and CDR2 YDEGEE. Trimming left V 0 bases short and J 4 bases short, with 5 bases between. The length of the CDR3 is 12 residues.

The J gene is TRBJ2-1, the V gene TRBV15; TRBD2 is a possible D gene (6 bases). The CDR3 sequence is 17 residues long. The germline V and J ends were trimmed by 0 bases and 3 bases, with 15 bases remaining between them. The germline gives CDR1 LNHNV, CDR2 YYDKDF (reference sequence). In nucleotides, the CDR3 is TGTGCCACCAGCAGAGATCGGAGGGCGGCCAGCTACAATGAGCAGTTCTTC. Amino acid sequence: CATSRDRRAASYNEQFF.

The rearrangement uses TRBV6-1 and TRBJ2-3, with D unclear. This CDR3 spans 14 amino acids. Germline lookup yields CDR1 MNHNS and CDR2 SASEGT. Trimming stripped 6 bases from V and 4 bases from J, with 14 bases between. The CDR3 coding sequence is TGTGCCAGCAGGAGTCCCGCTAGACCAGATACGCAGTATTTT. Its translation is CASRSPARPDTQYF.

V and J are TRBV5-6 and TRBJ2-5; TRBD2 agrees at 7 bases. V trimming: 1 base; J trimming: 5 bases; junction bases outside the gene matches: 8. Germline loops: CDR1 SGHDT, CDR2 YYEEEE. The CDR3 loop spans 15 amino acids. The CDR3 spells CASSLSFGRLETQYF. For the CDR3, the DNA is TGTGCCAGCAGCTTGTCATTCGGGAGGCTGGAGACCCAGTACTTC.

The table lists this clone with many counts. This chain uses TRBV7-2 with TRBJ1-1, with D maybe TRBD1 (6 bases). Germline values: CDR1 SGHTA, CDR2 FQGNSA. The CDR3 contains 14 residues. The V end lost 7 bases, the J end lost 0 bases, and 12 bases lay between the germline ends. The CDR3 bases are TGTGCCAGCACCTTGGGGGCCATGAACACTGAAGCTTTCTTT. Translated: CASTLGAMNTEAFF.

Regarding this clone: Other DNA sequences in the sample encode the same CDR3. Here the CDR3 reads CAWSRDRPYGYTF. For the CDR3, the DNA is TGTGCCTGGAGCCGGGACAGGCCCTATGGCTACACCTTC. The chain carries TRBV30 and TRBJ1-2; TRBD1 agrees at 8 bases. J was trimmed by 4 bases and V by 3 bases; bases with no gene match: 4. Germline-derived CDR1 and CDR2 are GTSNPN and SVGIG (reference sequence). The CDR3 has 13 residues.

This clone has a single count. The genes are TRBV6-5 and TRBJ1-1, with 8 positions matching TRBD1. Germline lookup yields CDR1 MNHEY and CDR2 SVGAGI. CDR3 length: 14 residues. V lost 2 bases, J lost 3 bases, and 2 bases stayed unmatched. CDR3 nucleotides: TGTGCCAGCAGTTACATGGACAGGGACACTGAAGCTTTCTTT. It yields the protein CASSYMDRDTEAFF.

The CDR3 sequence: CASSYSRGGFEQFF. The CDR3 bases are TGTGCCAGCAGTTACTCTCGGGGGGGGTTTGAGCAGTTCTTC. The chain links TRBV6-5 to TRBJ2-1; 8 bases are a match to TRBD2. Trimming took 0 bases from V and 9 from J; bases not matched to a gene: 4. This CDR3 contains 14 residues. In germline, CDR1 is MNHEY, CDR2 SVGAGI.

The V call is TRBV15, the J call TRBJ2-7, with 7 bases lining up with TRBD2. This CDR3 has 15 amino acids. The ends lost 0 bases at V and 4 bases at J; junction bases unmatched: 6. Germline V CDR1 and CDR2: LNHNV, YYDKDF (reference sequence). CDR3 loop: CATSRDPGEGYEQYF. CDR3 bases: TGTGCCACCAGCAGAGATCCGGGGGAGGGATACGAGCAGTACTTC.

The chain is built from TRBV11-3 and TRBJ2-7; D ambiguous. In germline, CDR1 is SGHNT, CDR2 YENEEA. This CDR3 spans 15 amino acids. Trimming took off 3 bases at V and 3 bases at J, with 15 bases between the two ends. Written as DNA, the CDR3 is TGTGCCAGCAGCTTTGGTAGACGTCAAAACTACGAGCAGTACTTC. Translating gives CASSFGRRQNYEQYF.

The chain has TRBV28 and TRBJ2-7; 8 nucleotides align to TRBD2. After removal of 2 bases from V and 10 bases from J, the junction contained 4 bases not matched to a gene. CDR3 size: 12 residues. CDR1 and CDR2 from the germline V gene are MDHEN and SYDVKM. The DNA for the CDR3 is TGTGCCAGCAGTTTAAGCGGGAGTAAACAGTACTTC. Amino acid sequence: CASSLSGSKQYF. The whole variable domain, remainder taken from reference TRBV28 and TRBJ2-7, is DVKVTQSSRYLVKRTGEKVFLECVQDMDHENMFWYRQDPGLGLRLIYFSYDVKMKEKGDIPEGYSVSREKKERFSLILESASTNQTSMYLCASSLSGSKQYFGPGTRLTVT.

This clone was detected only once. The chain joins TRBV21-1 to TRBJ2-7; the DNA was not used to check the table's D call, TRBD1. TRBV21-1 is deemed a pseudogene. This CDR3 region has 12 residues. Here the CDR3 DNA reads TGTGCCAGCAACCGTTTGGGCGACGAGCAGTACTTC. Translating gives CASNRLGDEQYF.

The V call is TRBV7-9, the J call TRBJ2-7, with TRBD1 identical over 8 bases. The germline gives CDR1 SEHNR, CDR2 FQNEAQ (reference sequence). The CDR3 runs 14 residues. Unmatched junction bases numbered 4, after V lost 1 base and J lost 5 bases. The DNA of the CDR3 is TGTGCCAGCAGCTTAGGTCCAGGGGGCAACGAGCAGTACTTC. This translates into CASSLGPGGNEQYF.